This T cell receptor (beta chain) is from a study of T cells after yellow fever vaccination. Study as a whole: Preparation used SMART-Seq v4 Ultra Low Input for the low-cell-number fractions. Study findings and constraints: A large majority of primary-vaccination clones showed up again after the booster (around 95% CD4, around 88% CD8).

The CDR3 length is 16 residues. Germline CDR1 is SGHNT and CDR2 is YENEEA. V was clipped by 5 bases and J by 0 bases, with 13 bases between them. In regard to this clonotype: What it recognizes is unknown.

One entry per CDR3 protein, called by TCRdb with MiXCR from the 5' RACE reads. The data contain some 300,000 distinct CDR3 sequences, 8.5% to 10% of them singletons. Material: CD4+ T cells sorted from PBMCs, obtained 5 days after the yellow fever booster vaccination. The genes are TRBV11-3 and TRBJ2-2; TRBD1 is a possible D gene (6 bases). This TCR was recovered from a man aged 18 to 35 who received the YFV17D yellow fever vaccine. CDR3 loop: CASSHPDSANTGELFF. Written as DNA, the CDR3 is TGTGCCAGCAGCCACCCGGACAGCGCGAACACCGGGGAGCTGTTTTTT.